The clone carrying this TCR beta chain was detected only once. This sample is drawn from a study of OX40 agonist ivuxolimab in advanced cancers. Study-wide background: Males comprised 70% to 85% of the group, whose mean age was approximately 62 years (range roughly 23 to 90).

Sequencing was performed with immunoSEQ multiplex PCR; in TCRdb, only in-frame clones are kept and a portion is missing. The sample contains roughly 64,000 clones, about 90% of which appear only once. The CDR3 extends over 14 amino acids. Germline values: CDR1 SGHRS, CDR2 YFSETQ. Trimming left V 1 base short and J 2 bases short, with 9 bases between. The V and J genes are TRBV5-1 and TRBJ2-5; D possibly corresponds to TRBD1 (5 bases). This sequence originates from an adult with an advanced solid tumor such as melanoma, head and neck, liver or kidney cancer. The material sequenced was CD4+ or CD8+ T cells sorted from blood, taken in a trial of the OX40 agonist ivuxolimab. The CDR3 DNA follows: TGCGCCAGCAGCTTGAAAGGGGTTCAAGAGACCCAGTACTTC. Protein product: CASSLKGVQETQYF.